Below, 29 T cell receptor beta chains from the same sample are listed, as sequenced in a study of cytomegalovirus exposure and HLA in healthy donors. TCRdb's copy holds only in-frame clones and misses some; the assay was immunoSEQ multiplex PCR. The sample has a few hundred thousand clones, 90% seen once. The specimen sequenced was PBMCs. The receptors were gathered from a woman aged 18 to 35 in good health and CMV-seronegative.

This rearrangement joins TRBV27 to TRBJ2-5; D is possibly TRBD1 (5 bases). The last part of the DNA fits TRBJ2-7 better; the J call may be wrong. The CDR3 loop spans 13 amino acids. From germline, CDR1 is MNHEY and CDR2 SMNVEV (reference sequence). The DNA of the CDR3 is TGTGCCAGCAGCATATCAGGGTTACACGAGCAGTACTTC. Translation gives CASSISGLHEQYF.

This clone was observed a single time. The chain carries TRBV5-5 and TRBJ1-2; 10 bases are a match to TRBD1. The CDR3 is made up of 15 amino acids. Trimming at V came to 4 bases and at J to 4 bases, leaving 7 bases not matched to a gene. Germline V CDR1 and CDR2: SGHKS, YYEKEE (reference sequence). The CDR3 DNA reads as TGTGCCAGCAGCAAACCGGGACAGGGGACCTATGGCTACACCTTC. It translates to CASSKPGQGTYGYTF.

V is TRBV10-2 and J is TRBJ2-7; D gene unclear. The V end lost 8 bases, the J end lost 6 bases, and 11 bases lay between the germline ends. There are 11 residues in the CDR3. From germline, CDR1 is WSHSY and CDR2 SAAADI. CDR3 loop: CASRTDFEQYF. CDR3 bases: TGCGCCAGCCGCACAGATTTCGAGCAGTACTTC.

The chain links TRBV7-8 to TRBJ1-1, with TRBD1 matching 8 bases. Trimming at V came to 5 bases and at J to 1 base, leaving 9 bases not matched to a gene. Germline V lookup: CDR1 SGHVS, CDR2 FQNEAQ. The CDR3 has 16 amino acids. CDR3 sequence: CASSPTRTGRNTEAFF. The DNA of the CDR3 is TGTGCCAGCAGCCCCACGCGGACAGGGAGGAACACTGAAGCTTTCTTT.

This sequence joins TRBV5-1 and TRBJ1-1; TRBD1 aligns across 8 bases. Germline V CDR1 and CDR2: SGHRS, YFSETQ. V gave up 4 bases and J gave up 1 base; unmatched junction bases: 6. The CDR3 consists of 15 residues. This CDR3 reads CASSPLGTGNTEAFF. The DNA for the CDR3 is TGCGCCAGCAGCCCGTTAGGGACAGGGAACACTGAAGCTTTCTTT.

In its sample, this clone was seen once. This chain joins TRBV7-9 and TRBJ2-1; 8 nucleotides align to TRBD1. CDR3 length: 16 residues. Germline-derived CDR1 and CDR2 are SEHNR and FQNEAQ (reference sequence). After removal of 3 bases from V and 9 bases from J, the junction contained 13 bases not matched to a gene. The CDR3 DNA follows: TGTGCCAGCAGCTTTTTGACAGGGGCGAGGGCGATTGAGCAGTTCTTC. This encodes CASSFLTGARAIEQFF.

V and J are TRBV28 and TRBJ2-3; 7 nucleotides align to TRBD1. Germline trimming cut 10 bases from V and 1 base from J; bases unmatched to any gene: 8. The CDR3 covers 14 residues. Germline V lookup: CDR1 MDHEN, CDR2 SYDVKM. The CDR3 DNA sequence: TGTGCCATCAGAGGGGGCCAGGGCACAGATACGCAGTATTTT. Translated, it gives CAIRGGQGTDTQYF.

The V and J genes are TRBV7-6 and TRBJ2-1; 9 bases line up with TRBD1. The CDR3 contains 17 residues. The V and J ends lost 1 base and 9 bases, in that order; junction bases with no gene match: 13. Germline lookup yields CDR1 SGHVS and CDR2 FNYEAQ. The CDR3 spells CASSLGPRDRVYVEQFF. CDR3 bases: TGTGCCAGCAGCTTAGGCCCCCGGGACAGGGTCTATGTTGAGCAGTTCTTC. Combining the CDR3 with reference TRBV7-6 and TRBJ2-1 gives the whole variable domain GAGVSQSPRYKVTKRGQDVALRCDPISGHVSLYWYRQALGQGPEFLTYFNYEAQQDKSGLPNDRFSAERPEGSISTLTIQRTEQRDSAMYRCASSLGPRDRVYVEQFFGPGTRLTVL.

J is TRBJ2-3 and V is TRBV6-5; D is unresolved. CDR3 size: 15 residues. The germline V and J ends were trimmed by 4 bases and 0 bases, with 11 bases remaining between them. The germline gives CDR1 MNHEY, CDR2 SVGAGI. CDR3 nucleotides: TGTGCCAGCAGTTGGAAGACTTCTAGCACAGATACGCAGTATTTT. Its protein product is CASSWKTSSTDTQYF.

V usage is TRBV2 and J usage is TRBJ2-3, with D hard to call. CDR1 and CDR2 (germline): SNHLY, FYNNEI. The CDR3 is made up of 13 amino acids. V lost 3 bases, J lost 0 bases, and 4 bases lay in between. CDR3 coding DNA: TGTGCCAGCAGTGACAGAAGCACAGATACGCAGTATTTT. Its protein is CASSDRSTDTQYF.

This clone was found once. The chain joins TRBV6-5 to TRBJ2-3, with a weak D call TRBD2 (5 bases). Germline assignment: CDR1 MNHEY and CDR2 SVGAGI. Trimming cost V 1 base and J 1 base, with 6 bases left between them. The CDR3 has 14 amino acids. The CDR3 is CASSYLRGTDTQYF. The DNA of the CDR3 is TGTGCCAGCAGTTACTTGCGGGGCACAGATACGCAGTATTTT.

CDR3 in DNA: TGTGCCAGCAGCTTGGTAGGGGTCAATGAGCAGTTCTTC. Translation gives CASSLVGVNEQFF. V usage is TRBV5-4 and J usage is TRBJ2-1, with a possible D match to TRBD1 (5 bases). Trimming removed 0 bases from V and 6 bases from J, with 7 bases in between. Germline V gives CDR1 SGHNT, CDR2 YYREEE (reference sequence). This CDR3 contains 13 residues.

This chain connects TRBV7-3 to TRBJ1-6; TRBD1 agrees at 7 bases. The CDR3 is 16 amino acids. V lost 4 bases, J lost 2 bases, and 5 bases stayed unmatched. From germline, CDR1 is SGHTA and CDR2 FQGTGA. CDR3 in DNA: TGTGCCAGCAGCTCCAAAGACAGGGCCTATAATTCACCCCTCCACTTT. Translating it yields CASSSKDRAYNSPLHF.

The genes are TRBV6-5 and TRBJ1-2, with TRBD1 matching over 7 bases. The CDR3 loop spans 13 amino acids. Germline trimming cut 7 bases from V and 3 bases from J; bases unmatched to any gene: 5. The germline gives CDR1 MNHEY, CDR2 SVGAGI. As DNA, the CDR3 is TGTGCCAGCACTCAAGACAGGGACTATGGCTACACCTTC. Translating it yields CASTQDRDYGYTF.

Here the CDR3 reads CASSSSGGAHNEQFF. Written as DNA, the CDR3 is TGCGCCAGCAGTTCTAGCGGGGGGGCCCACAATGAGCAGTTCTTC. V is TRBV4-1 and J is TRBJ2-1; 12 nucleotides agree with TRBD2. The CDR3 covers 15 residues. J gave up 5 bases and V 6 bases, and 5 bases lay outside the gene matches. Germline V gene lookup returns CDR1 MGHRA and CDR2 YSYEKL.

The chain is built from TRBV5-1 and TRBJ2-3, with D possibly matching TRBD2 (5 bases). Germline V gene data show CDR1 as SGHRS and CDR2 as YFSETQ. The CDR3 length is 12 residues. The V end was cut by 3 bases, the J end by 3 bases, with 5 bases between. This chain's CDR3 is CASSSGTDTQYF. The CDR3, as DNA: TGCGCCAGCAGCTCGGGGACAGATACGCAGTATTTT.

This clone appeared once. The chain combines TRBV4-1 with TRBJ1-1, with D unresolved. Trimming took 0 bases from V and 5 from J, leaving 10 bases between them. The CDR3 is 14 amino acids. The V gene's germline CDR1 is MGHRA and CDR2 YSYEKL. CDR3 loop: CASSQDRGETEAFF. DNA for the CDR3: TGCGCCAGCAGCCAAGATCGGGGAGAAACTGAAGCTTTCTTT.

J is TRBJ2-5 and V is TRBV10-2, with D possibly matching TRBD2 (6 bases). Trimming pared 6 bases from V and 7 bases from J, leaving 15 bases between. Germline assignment: CDR1 WSHSY and CDR2 SAAADI. The CDR3 spans 13 residues. CDR3 nucleotide sequence: TGCGCCAGCAGCTTGGAGCGGGTAGGGACCCAGTACTTC. It yields the protein CASSLERVGTQYF.

The chain employs TRBV6-6 and TRBJ2-2; D gene uncertain. V lost 8 bases and J lost 2, with 15 bases in between. This CDR3 is 15 amino acids long. Germline CDR1 reads MNHNY; CDR2 reads SVGAGI (reference sequence). DNA of the CDR3: TGTGCCAGCGCGAGGTCTTCCCTTAACACCGGGGAGCTGTTTTTT. Translating gives CASARSSLNTGELFF.

The chain links TRBV19 to TRBJ1-6, with D perhaps matching TRBD1 (6 bases). The germline gives CDR1 LNHDA, CDR2 SQIVND (reference sequence). There are 15 residues in the CDR3. The germline V and J ends were trimmed by 7 bases and 4 bases, with 14 bases remaining between them. CDR3 region: CASTRGREYNSPLHF. The CDR3 DNA is TGTGCCAGTACCAGGGGAAGGGAATATAATTCACCCCTCCACTTT.

The chain employs TRBV11-3 and TRBJ1-1, with TRBD1 identical over 7 bases. Germline CDR1 SGHNT, CDR2 YENEEA. The CDR3 consists of 14 residues. With 2 bases clipped from V and 7 bases from J, the junction kept 7 bases outside the gene matches. Here the CDR3 DNA reads TGTGCCAGCAGCTTAAATAAGAGGGACAGTGAAGCTTTCTTT. Its translation: CASSLNKRDSEAFF.

This chain uses TRBV25-1 with TRBJ1-4; 7 positions agree with TRBD1. This CDR3 contains 14 residues. Looked up from germline, CDR1 is MGHDK and CDR2 is SYGVNS. V lost 7 bases to trimming and J lost 3 bases; unmatched junction nucleotides: 5. The DNA for the CDR3 is TGTGCCAGCACCGGGACAGCGGCTAATGAAAAACTGTTTTTT. Amino acid sequence: CASTGTAANEKLFF.

The chain has TRBV30 and TRBJ2-7; no firm D call. The V end was cut by 2 bases, the J end by 4 bases, with 15 bases between. CDR3 length: 14 residues. Looked up from germline, CDR1 is GTSNPN and CDR2 is SVGIG (reference sequence). CDR3 bases: TGTGCCTGGAGTAGAGCCCTCCCTCGGTACGAGCAGTACTTC. Protein: CAWSRALPRYEQYF.

The chain has TRBV5-1 and TRBJ1-1, with 9 bases lining up with TRBD1. CDR1 and CDR2 (germline): SGHRS, YFSETQ. This CDR3 has 18 amino acids. Trimming cost V 4 bases and J 2 bases; bases outside gene matches: 15. CDR3 residues: CASSPIRTGDGINTEAFF. CDR3 nucleotides: TGCGCCAGCAGCCCAATAAGGACAGGGGACGGAATCAACACTGAAGCTTTCTTT.

The rearrangement uses TRBV7-9 and TRBJ1-6; D may be TRBD1 (6 bases). With 5 bases removed from V and 19 bases from J, the gap between germline ends came to 21 bases. Germline CDR1 reads SEHNR; CDR2 reads FQNEAQ (reference sequence). The CDR3 runs 13 residues. CDR3 nucleotides: TGTGCCAGCAGCCCCGACCCGGACAGACCCGAGCACTTT. This gives the protein CASSPDPDRPEHF.

The rearrangement joins TRBV4-2 to TRBJ1-6, with 9 bases fitting TRBD1. The CDR3 contains 14 residues. Trimming at V came to 4 bases and at J to 10 bases, leaving 5 bases not matched to a gene. Germline CDR1 reads LGHNA; CDR2 reads YNFKEQ. This CDR3 reads CASSPGQGESPLHF. The CDR3 DNA follows: TGTGCCAGCAGCCCGGGACAGGGAGAATCACCCCTCCACTTT.

The V and J genes are TRBV10-3 and TRBJ1-1; 7 nucleotides match TRBD1. Per the germline V gene, CDR1 is ENHRY and CDR2 is SYGVKD. The CDR3 has 16 residues. Trimming took 6 bases from V and 1 from J; bases not matched to a gene: 11. The chain's CDR3 is CAIREYQGVGNTEAFF. The CDR3 DNA sequence: TGTGCCATCAGAGAATACCAGGGGGTAGGGAACACTGAAGCTTTCTTT.

Concerning this clone itself: The same CDR3 also results from other DNA sequences found in this sample. This chain uses TRBV30 with TRBJ2-7; 10 bases agree with TRBD1. J lost 4 bases, V lost 5 bases, and 17 bases had no gene match. This CDR3 is built from 17 residues. Germline values: CDR1 GTSNPN, CDR2 SVGIG (reference sequence). For the CDR3, the DNA is TGTGCCTGGCGGGGACAGGGGTCTACGGGGGGGTGGTACGAGCAGTACTTC. It translates to CAWRGQGSTGGWYEQYF.

The chain links TRBV6-5 to TRBJ2-1; 8 nucleotides line up with TRBD1. Looked up from germline, CDR1 is MNHEY and CDR2 is SVGAGI. The CDR3 sequence is 13 residues long. After removal of 2 bases from V and 10 bases from J, the junction contained 4 bases not matched to a gene. As DNA, the CDR3 is TGTGCCAGCAGTTACGTGGACAGGGTAGAGCAGTTCTTC. Amino acids: CASSYVDRVEQFF.